Included here is one T cell receptor beta chain sequence, with context. This entry is derived from a study of T cell responses to AZD1222 COVID-19 vaccine. V was cut by 0 bases and J by 5 bases, with 8 bases left in between. The CDR3 length is 13 residues. Germline CDR1 is SGHNT and CDR2 is YYREEE (reference sequence). TCRdb's table, derived via immunoSEQ multiplex PCR, lists solely in-frame clones and lacks some. Of 100,000 or so clones listed, over 80% were seen once; the top ten hold 5%. This chain joins TRBV5-4 and TRBJ1-1, with D unresolved. The specimen was peripheral blood, collected on day 0 of AZD1222 vaccination. The origin of this receptor is an adult in good health. Here the CDR3 reads CASSLAGRTEAFF. In DNA, the CDR3 is TGTGCCAGCAGCTTGGCCGGAAGGACTGAAGCTTTCTTT. Full variable domain (rest looked up from reference TRBV5-4 and TRBJ1-1): ETGVTQSPTHLIKTRGQQVTLRCSSQSGHNTVSWYQQALGQGPQFIFQYYREEENGRGNFPPRFSGLQFPNYSSELNVNALELDDSALYLCASSLAGRTEAFFGQGTRLTVV.